This T cell receptor (beta chain) was documented in a study of blood T cells in healthy people across ages. Whole-study results and caveats: There was no known CMV status for donors, so expanded clonotype changes were possibly confounded.

CDR1 is SQVTM and CDR2 is ANQGSEA in the germline V gene. CDR3 size: 12 residues. As regards this clonotype: Its antigen is not identified.

Using a J-beta primer mix together with a sample-barcoded 5' primer, a second PCR was run for about 6 to 12 cycles. Each CDR3 protein is one row after TCRdb ran MiXCR on the 5' RACE reads. Among 800,000 or so distinct CDR3 sequences listed, roughly 25% were seen once. These data are also associated with another study on T cells of mothers and their children.

This chain joins TRBV29-1 and TRBJ2-5, with D perhaps being TRBD1 or TRBD2 (5 bases each). The J call is doubtful: the DNA matches TRBJ2-1 better. The clonotype was recovered from a boy aged 5-17 years in good health. Sequenced material: blood. The CDR3 coding sequence is TGCAGCGTGACCCCGGGACCAAGGGAGCAGTTCTTC. Its translation is CSVTPGPREQFF.